Given below is one T cell receptor (beta chain) in context. This CDR3 has 15 amino acids. From germline, CDR1 is LNHDA and CDR2 SQIVND (reference sequence). The V and J ends lost 5 bases and 7 bases, in that order; junction bases with no gene match: 9. This record comes from a study of blood T cell repertoires in COVID-19. Sequencing used immunoSEQ multiplex PCR; TCRdb keeps in-frame clones, though not all of them. The table shows 35,000 to 45,000 clones, with roughly 92% occurring only once. The source is a man in his fifties or sixties with COVID-19, enrolled during active disease. The chain couples TRBV19 to TRBJ1-5; TRBD1 aligns across 9 bases. Sample: peripheral blood. The CDR3 coding sequence is TGTGCCAGTAGTCATCCGGGACAGGGTGAACAGCCCCAGCATTTT. Translation: CASSHPGQGEQPQHF.